This record concerns one T cell receptor beta chain sequence. These data come from a study of T cell changes during pregnancy in multiple sclerosis. The CDR3 spans 15 residues. Trimming took 2 bases from V and 0 from J, leaving 10 bases between them. In germline, CDR1 is SGHRS, CDR2 YFSETQ. Some clones are missing from TCRdb's copy, which holds only in-frame ones; the method was immunoSEQ multiplex PCR. The sample yields around 40,000 clones, roughly 89% seen once. This TCR was sampled from a female donor with multiple sclerosis, enrolled in a pregnancy study. Material: CD4+ T cells from peripheral blood mononuclear cells, obtained in the first trimester of pregnancy. The chain employs TRBV5-1 and TRBJ2-3, with no clear D. CDR3 sequence: CASSFQRLSTDTQYF. CDR3 in DNA: TGCGCCAGCAGCTTCCAGCGCCTAAGCACAGATACGCAGTATTTT.